This T cell receptor (beta chain) originates from a study of identical twins (dated by TCRdb to about 2016). For context, the study as a whole: The study deep-sequenced TCR alpha and beta repertoires from monozygotic twins, unrelated adults of various ages and cord blood to test whether fetal clonotypes persist. Replicate twin experiments were performed at different times using different library preparation protocols to rule out contamination. The investigation overall reported the following: Compared with coincidental sharing between unrelated individuals, out-of-frame TCR alpha sequences shared between twins showed an excess of sequences with low generation probability. Out-of-frame TCR alpha sharing in monozygotic twins was systematically underestimated by recombination models, whereas sharing between unrelated individuals was in agreement with the recombination models. Conclusions relied on cross-sectional statistical analysis, since the same donors could not be followed over many years. A weaker excess of twin sharing was found in beta out-of-frame sequences because the signal-to-noise ratio was lowered by fewer shared sequences. Zero-insertion analyses could be partly confounded by invariant T cells such as MAIT and iNKT, although diverse VJ usage argued against such confounding for most clonotypes. Fewer insertions were carried by abundant cord blood beta clonotypes; a weaker similar trend was observed in young adult naive repertoires, while no such trend was observed in memory repertoires.

Only healthy Caucasian donors were included. The twin cohort consisted of three pairs of female monozygotic twins, all aged about 18 to 30 years. Peripheral blood mononuclear cells were the source from which RNA for the TCR libraries was isolated. V is trimmed back by 3 bases and J by 5 bases, and the junction contains 4 bases that no gene match accounts for. The germline V gene sets CDR1 to MGHDK and CDR2 to SYGVNS. The CDR3 spans 13 residues, from the cysteine through the phenylalanine. CDR3 DNA is the only sequence kept; it has 39 bases, read in frame from the first base. Comment on this clonotype: Its specific antigen is unknown. Within one base of it there is no much larger clone, and no base qualities were kept.

Library preparation used 5' RACE. Sequenced on an Illumina HiSeq 2000. A universal primer binding site was added through template switching, and the final cDNA carried a unique molecular identifier so that TCR cDNA molecules could be counted accurately. Specific primers in the conserved constant-segment region were used to synthesize first-strand cDNA for TCR alpha and beta chains. To control for contamination, every cDNA library was double barcoded, receiving both a SMART-Mk sample barcode and Illumina barcodes. TruSeq adapter sequences along with Illumina sample barcodes were introduced in two successive PCR steps. Sequencing of the TCR alpha and beta cDNA libraries was done on the Illumina HiSeq platform using custom primers. For the original study's pipeline: Raw reads were processed with MiGEC to extract unique molecular identifiers, and MiXCR was used to determine CDR3 positions. Recombination models were inferred per individual with the repgenHMM and IGoR tools using an EM algorithm. The analysis of shared clonotypes was done with the tcR package in R, with sharing normalized by the product of cloneset sizes. To study raw recombination without the effects of thymic and clonal selection, out-of-frame nonproductive sequences were analyzed. In TCRdb, the public reads were trimmed at Q25 with fastp and aligned with MiXCR, with productive beta chains retained. Rows merge per CDR3 protein into single entries with the most common DNA and genes. The V and J calls here are based on TCRdb, not the publication. The sample contains around 690,000 distinct CDR3 sequences, around 20% of them found a single time. About 4.5% of the sample comes from the top ten.

These same records also appear under a second study, on T cells expressing NK-cell markers. Per that second paper: Fewer than ten donors provided sorted CD3+CD56+NKG2C+, CD3+CD56+NKG2C- and CD3+CD56-NKG2C+ T-cell subsets, whose TCR beta-chain repertoires were profiled. Among the eight sequenced donors, only one was HCMV-seronegative, while the other seven were HCMV-seropositive. To restrict sorting to alphabetaTCR-expressing T cells, an anti-gammadeltaTCR antibody was added in several experiments. For six donors, the dominant CD3+CD56+NKG2C+ clonotypes were among the top 10 CD8+ clonotypes and accounted for about 1.0-8% of CD8+ T cells. Those dominant clonotypes were again the most abundant among CD3+CD56-NKG2C+ cells in a few donors, at about 28.3-60.1%. Whether the expanded NKG2C-expressing T cell clones were specific for HCMV antigens remained unclear. Randomly selected healthy volunteers, three men and five women, were used as the eight sequenced donors. HCMV serostatus was determined by detecting HCMV-specific IgG in serum with a commercial ELISA kit. For more than five donors, bulk peripheral blood T-cell repertoires were additionally sequenced from unsorted PBMC. MIGEC was used to demultiplex reads and group reads by UMI, and MiTCR was used to assemble and quantify clonotypes. To exclude erroneous sequences, only TCR cDNA sequences supported by at least two reads were retained. The tcR package was used for downstream repertoire analysis, and clonotypes were matched between fractions using CDR3 nucleotide sequence together with V segment. VDJmatch was used to annotate antigen specificity against VDJdb, with one amino acid substitution in CDR3 allowed.

The specimen was PBMCs. This chain is built from TRBV25-1 and TRBJ2-7; 7 central bases correspond to TRBD2. This TCR was sampled from a woman aged 18-29 years in good health. The CDR3 corresponds to CASSEAGADEQYF. Here is the DNA: TGTGCCAGCAGTGAGGCGGGAGCAGACGAGCAGTACTTC.